The 9 T cell receptor beta chains presented below share a single source sample, sequenced in a study of blood T cell repertoires in COVID-19. Sequencing used immunoSEQ multiplex PCR; TCRdb keeps in-frame clones, though not all of them. The table lists around 200,000 clones, about 82% of them singletons. Material for sequencing was PBMCs or T cells enriched from blood (not recorded which). These receptors were obtained from a man aged 35 to 55 with acute COVID-19.

The genes are TRBV28 and TRBJ1-2; 7 bases map to TRBD1. The CDR3 has 15 amino acids. Germline V gene data show CDR1 as MDHEN and CDR2 as SYDVKM. J was trimmed by 4 bases and V by 1 base; bases with no gene match: 6. The CDR3: CASSLYTGAVYGYTF. CDR3 in DNA: TGTGCCAGCAGTTTATACACAGGGGCGGTCTATGGCTACACCTTC.

This chain links TRBV7-8 with TRBJ2-1, with D maybe TRBD2 (6 bases). CDR3 size: 15 residues. V lost 2 bases and J lost 8, with 16 bases in between. Looked up from germline, CDR1 is SGHVS and CDR2 is FQNEAQ. This CDR3 reads CASSLWRGTAYEQFF. Here the CDR3 DNA reads TGTGCCAGCAGCTTATGGCGGGGCACAGCTTATGAGCAGTTCTTC.

CDR3: CASSLPLISPLHF. CDR3 DNA: TGTGCCAGCAGTTTACCCCTTATTTCACCCCTCCACTTT. This chain connects TRBV28 to TRBJ1-6; D gene uncertain. This CDR3 is 13 amino acids long. Trimming stripped 2 bases from V and 9 bases from J, with 8 bases between. Per the germline V gene, CDR1 is MDHEN and CDR2 is SYDVKM.

J is TRBJ2-5 and V is TRBV28; possibly TRBD2 for D (6 bases). Germline values: CDR1 MDHEN, CDR2 SYDVKM. The CDR3 contains 12 residues. With 6 bases removed from V and 2 bases from J, the gap between germline ends came to 7 bases. CDR3 amino acids: CASRGGQETQYF. DNA of the CDR3: TGTGCCAGCAGGGGGGGTCAAGAGACCCAGTACTTC.

This sequence joins TRBV6-5 and TRBJ1-1, with TRBD1 matching over 10 bases. Trimming at V came to 6 bases and at J to 6 bases, leaving 7 bases not matched to a gene. CDR1 is MNHEY, CDR2 SVGAGI, per germline. The CDR3 loop spans 14 amino acids. The CDR3 DNA sequence: TGTGCCAGCAGCCTGACAGGGGGCCTTCCTGAAGCTTTCTTT. Its protein product is CASSLTGGLPEAFF.

The gene calls are TRBV24-1 and TRBJ2-5; 7 nucleotides match TRBD1. V was clipped by 7 bases and J by 5 bases; unmatched bases: 6. The germline V gene has CDR1 KGHDR and CDR2 SFDVKD. This CDR3 is built from 13 residues. In DNA, the CDR3 is TGTGCCACCAGGGACAGGTTTTTGGAGACCCAGTACTTC. Its protein product is CATRDRFLETQYF.

This clone was recorded once. The rearrangement joins TRBV7-2 to TRBJ1-3, with D unresolved. CDR3 size: 14 residues. The V and J ends lost 5 bases and 0 bases respectively, with 8 bases between them. The germline V gene encodes CDR1 SGHTA and CDR2 FQGNSA. The CDR3 region has the DNA TGTGCCAGCAGCCACACCTTCTCTGGAAACACCATATATTTT. This gives the protein CASSHTFSGNTIYF.

This chain uses TRBV27 with TRBJ1-4; D gene ambiguous. Trimming removed 8 bases from V and 8 bases from J, with 12 bases in between. The germline gives CDR1 MNHEY, CDR2 SMNVEV (reference sequence). The CDR3 runs 12 residues. In nucleotides, the CDR3 is TGTGCCAGCGGACTGCTGGAAGAAAAACTGTTTTTT. As protein: CASGLLEEKLFF.

The chain joins TRBV7-9 to TRBJ2-1; tentative D call: TRBD1 (6 bases). This CDR3 has 15 amino acids. Germline lookup yields CDR1 SEHNR and CDR2 FQNEAQ (reference sequence). Trimming pared 7 bases from V and 8 bases from J, leaving 21 bases between. The CDR3 region is CASKGLDRSSDEQFF. CDR3 nucleotide sequence: TGTGCCAGCAAAGGTTTAGACAGGTCGTCGGATGAGCAGTTCTTC.